This T cell receptor (beta chain) was recorded in a study of blood T cell repertoires in COVID-19. V was clipped by 1 base and J by 5 bases; unmatched bases: 4. The CDR3 extends over 15 amino acids. From germline, CDR1 is SGHVS and CDR2 FQNEAQ. Sequencing used immunoSEQ multiplex PCR; TCRdb keeps in-frame clones, though not all of them. The table records some 170,000 clones, about 90% of them present only once. Adults between roughly 18 and 90 years of age took part from 24 US areas. Cohort placement rested on clinical history that participants reported themselves. This clone was picked up one time. This TCR derives from a human donor with acute COVID-19. The donor label of this sample is uncertain. The rearrangement joins TRBV7-8 to TRBJ1-2, with 10 bases matching TRBD1. Sequenced material: PBMCs or T cells enriched from blood (not recorded which). The CDR3 region has the DNA TGTGCCAGCAGCTTAGGGGACAGGGGAAAGTATGGCTACACCTTC. This translates into CASSLGDRGKYGYTF.